The clone carrying this TCR beta chain was picked up one time. The table came from immunoSEQ multiplex PCR; TCRdb's copy has only in-frame clones and leaves some out. The sample has around 100,000 clones; around 90% are singletons. The data stem from a study of blood T cell repertoires in COVID-19. Trimming pared 6 bases from V and 4 bases from J, leaving 14 bases between. This CDR3 contains 14 residues. In germline, CDR1 is MDHEN, CDR2 SYDVKM. The chain joins TRBV28 to TRBJ2-3; no definite D call. The sample consisted of peripheral blood. The receptor was isolated from a man between 50 and 59 years old in a cohort sampled during active COVID-19. CDR3 sequence: CASRSGPSPDTQYF. Here the CDR3 DNA reads TGTGCCAGCAGAAGTGGGCCGAGCCCAGATACGCAGTATTTT.